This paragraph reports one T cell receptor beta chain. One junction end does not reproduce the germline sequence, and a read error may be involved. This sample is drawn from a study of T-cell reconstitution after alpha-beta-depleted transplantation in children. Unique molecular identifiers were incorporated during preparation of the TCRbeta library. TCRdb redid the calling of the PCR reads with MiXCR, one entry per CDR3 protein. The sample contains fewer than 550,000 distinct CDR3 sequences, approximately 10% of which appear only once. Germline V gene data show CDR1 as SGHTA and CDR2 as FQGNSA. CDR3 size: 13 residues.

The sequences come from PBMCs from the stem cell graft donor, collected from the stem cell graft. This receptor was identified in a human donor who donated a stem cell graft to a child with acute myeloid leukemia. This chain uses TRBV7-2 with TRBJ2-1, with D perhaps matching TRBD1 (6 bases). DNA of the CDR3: TGTGCCAACAGCTTCGGCAGGGGCGATGAGCAGTTCTTC. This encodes CANSFGRGDEQFF. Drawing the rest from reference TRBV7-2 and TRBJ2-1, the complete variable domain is GAGVSQSPSNKVTEKGKDVELRCDPISGHTALYWYRQSLGQGLEFLIYFQGNSAPDKSGLPSDRFSAERTGGSVSTLTIQRTQQEDSAVYLCANSFGRGDEQFFGPGTRLTVL.